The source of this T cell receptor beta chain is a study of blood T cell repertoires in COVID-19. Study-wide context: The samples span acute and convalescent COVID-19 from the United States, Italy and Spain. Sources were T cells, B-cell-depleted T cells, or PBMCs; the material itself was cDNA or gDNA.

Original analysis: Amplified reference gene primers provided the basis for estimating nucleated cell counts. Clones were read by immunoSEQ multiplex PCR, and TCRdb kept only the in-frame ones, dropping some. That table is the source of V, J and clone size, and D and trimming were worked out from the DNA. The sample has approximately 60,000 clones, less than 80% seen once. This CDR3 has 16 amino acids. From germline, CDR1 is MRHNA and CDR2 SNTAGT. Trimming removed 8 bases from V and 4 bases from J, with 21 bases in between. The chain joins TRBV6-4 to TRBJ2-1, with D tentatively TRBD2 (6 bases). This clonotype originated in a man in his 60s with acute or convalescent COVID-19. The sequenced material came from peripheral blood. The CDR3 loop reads CASLITSFSPYNEQFF. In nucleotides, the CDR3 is TGTGCCAGCTTGATCACTAGCTTCTCCCCTTACAATGAGCAGTTCTTC.